The 9 T cell receptor beta chains given below trace back to one sample, sequenced in a study of OX40 agonist ivuxolimab in advanced cancers. To prepare the library, the immunoSEQ multiplex PCR assay was applied. What TCRdb holds here is the immuneACCESS table cut down to in-frame rearrangements. Part of the clones is not present; checked against another copy, under half of the missing clones reflect an unresolved V gene, and the others are unexplained. The sample profile shows around 110,000 clones; around 90% of them were found once. Roughly 1.1% of the sample goes to the ten largest clones. The specimen was CD4+ or CD8+ T cells sorted from blood, collected in a trial of the OX40 agonist ivuxolimab. These receptors originate from an adult with an advanced solid tumor such as melanoma, head and neck, liver or kidney cancer.

This chain links TRBV10-3 with TRBJ1-2, with 10 positions matching TRBD1. Germline lookup yields CDR1 ENHRY and CDR2 SYGVKD. The CDR3 is 13 residues long. Trimming removed 10 bases from V and 4 bases from J; junction bases left unmatched: 6. CDR3: CATYRTGGYGYTF. In DNA form, the CDR3 reads TGTGCCACCTACCGGACAGGGGGCTATGGCTACACCTTC.

This chain connects TRBV7-9 to TRBJ2-7, with D maybe TRBD1 (6 bases). Trimming removed 6 bases at V and 1 base at J, with 19 bases between. CDR1 and CDR2 (germline): SEHNR, FQNEAQ (reference sequence). This CDR3 contains 16 residues. The DNA for the CDR3 is TGTGCCAGCAGTCCCTATGGGACAATTGGGTCCTACGAGCAGTACTTC. Residues: CASSPYGTIGSYEQYF.

The CDR3 is CASKSTLGGTEAFF. In nucleotides, the CDR3 is TGCGCCAGCAAGTCCACTCTGGGTGGCACTGAAGCTTTCTTT. The gene calls are TRBV5-1 and TRBJ1-1; D call uncertain. This CDR3 region has 14 residues. V was shortened by 6 bases and J by 4 bases, with 16 bases between the two germline ends. Germline CDR1 is SGHRS and CDR2 is YFSETQ. Using reference TRBV5-1 and TRBJ1-1 for the parts outside the CDR3, the full variable domain is KAGVTQTPRYLIKTRGQQVTLSCSPISGHRSVSWYQQTPGQGLQFLFEYFSETQRNKGNFPGRFSGRQFSNSRSEMNVSTLELGDSALYLCASKSTLGGTEAFFGQGTRLTVV.

V usage is TRBV18 and J usage is TRBJ2-5; 11 nucleotides line up with TRBD2. This CDR3 spans 15 amino acids. Germline V CDR1 and CDR2: KGHSH, LQKENI. J was trimmed by 1 base and V by 5 bases; bases with no gene match: 3. The CDR3 is CASSGTSGTQETQYF. The DNA of the CDR3 is TGTGCCAGCTCAGGGACTAGCGGCACCCAAGAGACCCAGTACTTC.

The rearrangement links TRBV28 to TRBJ1-1; D is possibly TRBD1 (6 bases). Germline CDR1 and CDR2: MDHEN and SYDVKM. Trimming shortened V by 0 bases and J by 4 bases, and 12 bases separated the two germline ends. There are 15 residues in the CDR3. For the CDR3, the DNA is TGTGCCAGCAGTTTATGGGGGGCAGGTTTCACTGAAGCTTTCTTT. Its translation is CASSLWGAGFTEAFF.

The V call is TRBV21-1, the J call TRBJ1-5. TRBV21-1 is a pseudogene locus. This CDR3 region has 14 residues. CDR3 protein: CASSKEGSNQPQHF. Written as DNA, the CDR3 is TGTGCCAGCAGCAAAGAAGGATCGAATCAGCCCCAGCATTTT.

V gene TRBV9 combines with J gene TRBJ1-4, with D possibly being TRBD1 (5 bases). Germline V gene sequence: CDR1 SGDLS, CDR2 YYNGEE. Between the trimmed V and J ends, which lost 7 bases and 8 bases, there was a span of 15 bases. This CDR3 has 13 residues. The CDR3 bases are TGTGCCAGCGGGGACGTCACCTCAGAAAAACTGTTTTTT. Its translation is CASGDVTSEKLFF.

V gene TRBV11-2 combines with J gene TRBJ1-4, with D hard to call. The V end was cut by 5 bases, the J end by 8 bases, with 12 bases between. The CDR3 consists of 13 residues. Germline-derived CDR1 and CDR2 are SGHAT and FQNNGV. CDR3 region: CASSRALQEKLFF. The CDR3 DNA follows: TGTGCCAGCAGCCGTGCGCTCCAGGAAAAACTGTTTTTT.

The V call is TRBV6-1, the J call TRBJ1-2; perhaps TRBD1 as D (5 bases). In germline, CDR1 is MNHNS, CDR2 SASEGT. V lost 1 base to trimming and J lost 4 bases, with 13 bases between them. The CDR3 is 15 residues long. CDR3 DNA: TGTGCCAGCAGTGAAGAGGTCACGGGGGTCTATGGCTACACCTTC. This encodes CASSEEVTGVYGYTF.